This TCR beta chain was recovered during a study of blood T cell repertoires in COVID-19. Germline CDR1 is LGHNT and CDR2 is FRNRAP. The germline V and J ends were trimmed by 0 bases and 0 bases, with 14 bases remaining between them. The CDR3 runs 17 residues. Sequencing was performed with immunoSEQ multiplex PCR; in TCRdb, only in-frame clones are kept and a portion is missing. Seen here are about 480,000 clones, roughly 90% observed once, and the top ten hold approximately 1.8%. Enrollees, roughly 18 to 95 years old, lived in 20 to 25 US areas. Symptom resolution, clearance, or two negative PCRs marked the recovered donors of Cohort 3.

The origin of this receptor is a woman between 40 and 55 years old who had recovered from COVID-19. V is TRBV12-5 and J is TRBJ2-5; D might be TRBD2 (6 bases). Sample: PBMCs or T cells enriched from blood (not recorded which). CDR3 coding DNA: TGTGCTAGTGGTTTGGTTATAAGCGGAGGGTACCAAGAGACCCAGTACTTC. It specifies CASGLVISGGYQETQYF.